These 29 T cell receptor beta chains were sequenced from one sample in a study of T cell responses to AZD1222 COVID-19 vaccine. Here immunoSEQ multiplex PCR was the method, and the copy in TCRdb shows in-frame clones only, minus some. Of 99,000 or so clones listed, about 89% are singletons. The sample here was peripheral blood, taken on day 0 of AZD1222 vaccination. The receptors were gathered from an adult in good health.

As to this clone: The CDR3 does not end in the conserved phenylalanine or tryptophan, so this is likely a read error. This chain links TRBV7-8 with TRBJ1-6, with a weak D call TRBD1 (5 bases). V gave up 1 base and J gave up 7 bases, with 17 bases separating them. The CDR3 runs 17 residues. Germline CDR1 and CDR2: SGHVS and FQNEAQ. CDR3 coding DNA: TGTGCCAGCAGCTTAGGCTACCCAGGGAATTGGAATTCACCCCTCCACCTT. It specifies CASSLGYPGNWNSPLHL.

As regards this clone: Without the conserved terminal phenylalanine or tryptophan, this CDR3 likely stems from a read error. The gene calls are TRBV6-5 and TRBJ1-6; 9 nucleotides agree with TRBD1. V trimming: 4 bases; J trimming: 9 bases; junction bases outside the gene matches: 7. The CDR3 runs 15 residues. Germline loops: CDR1 MNHEY, CDR2 SVGAGI. The CDR3 DNA follows: TGTGCCAGCAGTTCCGGGACAGGGATCGGTTCACCCCTCCACCTT. Amino acids: CASSSGTGIGSPLHL.

The V call is TRBV11-2, the J call TRBJ2-3, with 11 bases aligning to TRBD2. The germline gives CDR1 SGHAT, CDR2 FQNNGV. V gave up 4 bases and J gave up 0 bases; unmatched junction bases: 3. The length of the CDR3 is 16 residues. Here the CDR3 DNA reads TGTGCCAGCAGCTCCGGGACTAGCGGTAGCACAGATACGCAGTATTTT. It translates to CASSSGTSGSTDTQYF.

The chain recombines TRBV29-1 with TRBJ2-7, with 7 bases that match TRBD1. After removal of 4 bases from V and 0 bases from J, the junction contained 3 bases not matched to a gene. The V gene's germline CDR1 is SQVTM and CDR2 ANQGSEA. The CDR3 length is 13 residues. CDR3 sequence reads: CSVVGQNSYEQYF. CDR3 bases: TGCAGCGTTGTGGGACAGAACTCCTACGAGCAGTACTTC.

The chain links TRBV27 to TRBJ1-2; D call uncertain. In germline, CDR1 is MNHEY, CDR2 SMNVEV (reference sequence). The V and J ends lost 3 bases and 7 bases respectively, with 12 bases between them. The CDR3 length is 13 residues. The CDR3 coding sequence is TGTGCCAGCAGTTTTGGTGGGTTCTCTGGCTACACCTTC. Translating it yields CASSFGGFSGYTF.

The chain recombines TRBV7-6 with TRBJ2-7; tentative D call: TRBD1 (5 bases). Germline CDR1 reads SGHVS; CDR2 reads FNYEAQ. With 0 bases removed from V and 0 bases from J, the gap between germline ends came to 18 bases. This CDR3 contains 18 residues. CDR3 amino acids: CASSLAPPGASISYEQYF. CDR3 coding DNA: TGTGCCAGCAGCTTAGCGCCCCCTGGGGCTTCTATCTCCTACGAGCAGTACTTC.

V is TRBV6-5 and J is TRBJ2-1; possible D gene TRBD1, 6 bases. This CDR3 has 12 amino acids. Trimming shortened V by 6 bases and J by 12 bases, and 15 bases separated the two germline ends. Germline V gives CDR1 MNHEY, CDR2 SVGAGI. CDR3 loop: CASRDGQTRQFF. The CDR3 DNA sequence: TGTGCCAGCAGGGATGGACAGACACGGCAGTTCTTC.

The chain uses TRBV3-1 (or the pseudogene TRBV3-2) and TRBJ2-6; D gene unclear. Germline CDR1 is LGHDT and CDR2 is YNNKEL (reference sequence). Between the trimmed V and J ends, which lost 0 bases and 0 bases, there was a span of 6 bases. CDR3 size: 16 residues. The CDR3 region has the DNA TGTGCCAGCAGCCAAGAACCGAACTCTGGGGCCAACGTCCTGACTTTC. It encodes CASSQEPNSGANVLTF.

The V call is TRBV19, the J call TRBJ2-1; a possible D gene is TRBD2 (6 bases). CDR1 and CDR2 from the germline V gene are LNHDA and SQIVND (reference sequence). CDR3 length: 17 amino acids. The V gene lost 4 bases and the J gene lost 4 bases, with 20 bases spanning the gap. The CDR3 here is CASSRGISGGSYNEQFF. As DNA, the CDR3 is TGTGCCAGTAGTAGGGGAATTAGTGGGGGGTCTTACAATGAGCAGTTCTTC.

This chain connects TRBV11-2 to TRBJ1-1, with D perhaps matching TRBD1 (6 bases). This CDR3 has 13 amino acids. Trimming took 5 bases from V and 2 from J, leaving 9 bases between them. The V gene's germline CDR1 is SGHAT and CDR2 FQNNGV. In DNA form, the CDR3 reads TGTGCCAGCAGCGCAGGGGATAACACTGAAGCTTTCTTT. Protein sequence: CASSAGDNTEAFF.

The J gene is TRBJ2-7, the V gene TRBV12-5, with D perhaps matching TRBD1 (6 bases). The CDR3 contains 15 residues. Germline CDR1 is LGHNT and CDR2 is FRNRAP. The V and J ends lost 0 bases and 0 bases respectively, with 9 bases between them. CDR3 sequence: CASGLVRGHSYEQYF. For the CDR3, the DNA is TGTGCTAGTGGTTTGGTACGGGGACACTCCTACGAGCAGTACTTC.

This clone was counted a single time. The V gene is TRBV5-4, the J gene TRBJ2-4, with TRBD1 as a possible D gene (5 bases). CDR1 is SGHNT and CDR2 is YYREEE in the germline V gene (reference sequence). With 3 bases removed from V and 4 bases from J, the gap between germline ends came to 14 bases. The CDR3 covers 15 residues. The CDR3 sequence: CASSSGSGWKNIQYF. CDR3 sequence (DNA): TGTGCCAGCAGCTCAGGGTCGGGTTGGAAAAACATTCAGTACTTC.

V is TRBV6-4 and J is TRBJ2-3; unclear D gene. Trimming removed 1 base at V and 5 bases at J, with 13 bases between. The CDR3 sequence is 15 residues long. The V gene's germline CDR1 is MRHNA and CDR2 SNTAGT. CDR3 sequence: CASSDLVIRGDTQYF. CDR3 bases: TGTGCCAGCAGTGACTTGGTGATACGAGGAGATACGCAGTATTTT.

The chain joins TRBV6-6 to TRBJ2-7, with D perhaps TRBD1 or TRBD2 (5 bases each). CDR1 and CDR2 (germline): MNHNY, SVGAGI (reference sequence). V lost 2 bases and J 3 bases, leaving 11 bases between the germline ends. CDR3 size: 14 residues. The CDR3 DNA reads TGTGCCAGCAGTTACGGGACGCTAGGCTACGAGCAGTACTTC. Its translation is CASSYGTLGYEQYF.

The chain is built from TRBV18 and TRBJ2-7, with 7 nucleotides matching TRBD1. This CDR3 is 12 amino acids long. CDR1 and CDR2 from the germline V gene are KGHSH and LQKENI. V shed 3 bases, J shed 7 bases, and the junction held 3 bases outside the gene matches. CDR3 DNA sequence: TGTGCCAGCTCACCGACAGGGCCGGAGCAGTACTTC. This encodes CASSPTGPEQYF.

The rearrangement links TRBV19 to TRBJ2-3, with D possibly matching TRBD2 (5 bases). There are 13 residues in the CDR3. V gave up 8 bases and J gave up 1 base, with 10 bases separating them. Per the germline V gene, CDR1 is LNHDA and CDR2 is SQIVND (reference sequence). The CDR3 spells CASAYGGTDTQYF. The CDR3 DNA reads as TGTGCCAGTGCGTACGGGGGCACAGATACGCAGTATTTT.

The chain has TRBV29-1 and TRBJ2-7; D gene ambiguous. Germline values: CDR1 SQVTM, CDR2 ANQGSEA. The CDR3 spans 12 residues. V lost 4 bases to trimming and J lost 5 bases, with 12 bases between them. The CDR3 DNA is TGCAGCGTTGTGGGGTATCTCGACGAGCAGTACTTC. This gives the protein CSVVGYLDEQYF.

The chain employs TRBV19 and TRBJ1-1; D unresolved. CDR3 length: 15 residues. The germline V gene encodes CDR1 LNHDA and CDR2 SQIVND (reference sequence). The V and J ends lost 6 bases and 1 base respectively, with 15 bases between them. DNA for the CDR3: TGTGCCAGTAGGGACCCATTAACTAGGAACACTGAAGCTTTCTTT. It yields the protein CASRDPLTRNTEAFF.

The gene calls are TRBV7-9 and TRBJ1-2; D may be TRBD1 (5 bases). Germline CDR1 is SEHNR and CDR2 is FQNEAQ (reference sequence). The V end lost 4 bases, the J end lost 4 bases, and 10 bases lay between the germline ends. This CDR3 spans 13 amino acids. The CDR3 nucleotides read TGTGCCAGCAGCTCGACAGAAATCTATGGCTACACCTTC. The encoded protein is CASSSTEIYGYTF.

J is TRBJ1-5 and V is TRBV19, with D maybe TRBD1 (5 bases). V lost 3 bases to trimming and J lost 2 bases, with 11 bases between them. CDR1 and CDR2 from the germline V gene are LNHDA and SQIVND (reference sequence). CDR3 length: 15 amino acids. CDR3 sequence (DNA): TGTGCCAGTAGTATTGAGGGGACGCGCAATCAGCCCCAGCATTTT. Protein sequence: CASSIEGTRNQPQHF.

The chain links TRBV12-5 to TRBJ1-5; D ambiguous. This CDR3 is 13 amino acids long. V dropped 1 base and J dropped 5 bases, with 6 bases sitting between them. Per germline, CDR1 LGHNT and CDR2 FRNRAP. CDR3 nucleotide sequence: TGTGCTAGTGGTTTGGACGGGGATCAGCCCCAGCATTTT. Protein: CASGLDGDQPQHF.

V is TRBV7-3 and J is TRBJ2-2; 9 bases line up with TRBD2. Germline values: CDR1 SGHTA, CDR2 FQGTGA. The CDR3 spans 16 residues. Germline trimming cut 5 bases from V and 0 bases from J; bases unmatched to any gene: 4. The CDR3 here is CASSTQRGANTGELFF. CDR3 DNA sequence: TGTGCCAGCAGCACACAGCGGGGGGCGAACACCGGGGAGCTGTTTTTT. Based on the CDR3 plus reference TRBV7-3 and TRBJ2-2, the full variable domain is GAGVSQTPSNKVTEKGKYVELRCDPISGHTALYWYRQSLGQGPEFLIYFQGTGAADDSGLPNDRFFAVRPEGSVSTLKIQRTERGDSAVYLCASSTQRGANTGELFFGEGSRLTVL.

The chain links TRBV10-3 to TRBJ2-5; 8 positions match TRBD2. The germline V gene has CDR1 ENHRY and CDR2 SYGVKD. The CDR3 covers 17 residues. The V segment lost 0 bases and the J segment 4 bases; nucleotides outside the gene matches: 10. Here the CDR3 reads CAISESAGGPLRETQYF. In DNA form, the CDR3 reads TGTGCCATCAGTGAGTCGGCGGGGGGCCCGTTGAGAGAGACCCAGTACTTC.

The J gene is TRBJ1-1, the V gene TRBV3-1 (or the pseudogene TRBV3-2), with D unresolved. Germline V CDR1 and CDR2: LGHDT, YNNKEL (reference sequence). The CDR3 totals 14 residues. V dropped 9 bases and J dropped 4 bases, with 18 bases sitting between them. CDR3 bases: TGTGCCAGTAGAAGAGAGGATACTCTCACTGAAGCTTTCTTT. Protein: CASRREDTLTEAFF.

The gene calls are TRBV29-1 and TRBJ1-1; perhaps TRBD1 as D (5 bases). The germline V gene encodes CDR1 SQVTM and CDR2 ANQGSEA. Trimming removed 5 bases at V and 8 bases at J, with 12 bases between. The CDR3 is 11 residues long. The CDR3 DNA is TGCAGCGTTCTAATCTGGACAGAAGCTTTCTTT. It encodes CSVLIWTEAFF. The complete variable domain, with remaining parts taken from reference TRBV29-1 and TRBJ1-1, reads SAVISQKPSRDICQRGTSLTIQCQVDSQVTMMFWYRQQPGQSLTLIATANQGSEATYESGFVIDKFPISRPNLTFSTLTVSNMSPEDSSIYLCSVLIWTEAFFGQGTRLTVV.

In this sample, this clone turned up once. At one end the junction does not follow the germline gene, possibly because of a read error. The chain uses TRBV10-3 and TRBJ1-2; D call uncertain. Germline CDR1 reads ENHRY; CDR2 reads SYGVKD. This CDR3 contains 13 residues. CDR3 sequence reads: CAISASQPAIINF. CDR3 sequence (DNA): TGTGCCATCAGTGCATCCCAGCCCGCCATCATTAACTTC.

The chain couples TRBV11-2 to TRBJ1-2; D possibly corresponds to TRBD1 (6 bases). The CDR3 extends over 13 amino acids. Trimming took off 5 bases at V and 2 bases at J, with 9 bases between the two ends. In germline, CDR1 is SGHAT, CDR2 FQNNGV. The CDR3 nucleotides read TGTGCCAGCAGCCGACAGGAGAACTATGGCTACACCTTC. The encoded protein is CASSRQENYGYTF. Drawing the rest from reference TRBV11-2 and TRBJ1-2, the complete variable domain is EAGVAQSPRYKIIEKRQSVAFWCNPISGHATLYWYQQILGQGPKLLIQFQNNGVVDDSQLPKDRFSAERLKGVDSTLKIQPAKLEDSAVYLCASSRQENYGYTFGSGTRLTVV.

The gene calls are TRBV9 and TRBJ2-5; 9 bases align to TRBD2. The CDR3 is made up of 16 amino acids. Germline CDR1 is SGDLS and CDR2 is YYNGEE. The V gene end was trimmed by 0 bases and the J gene end by 5 bases; junction bases not matched to a gene: 8. The chain's CDR3 is CASSVDGSGGPETQYF. As DNA, the CDR3 is TGTGCCAGCAGCGTAGACGGTAGCGGGGGCCCGGAGACCCAGTACTTC.

The chain has TRBV2 and TRBJ1-5; 9 positions match TRBD1. V lost 0 bases, J lost 7 bases, and 7 bases stayed unmatched. The CDR3 runs to 16 residues. From germline, CDR1 is SNHLY and CDR2 FYNNEI. This CDR3 is CASSEAGGQGRQPQHF. The CDR3 DNA is TGTGCCAGCAGTGAAGCTGGGGGACAGGGCCGGCAGCCCCAGCATTTT. Complete variable domain (other parts from reference TRBV2 and TRBJ1-5): EPEVTQTPSHQVTQMGQEVILRCVPISNHLYFYWYRQILGQKVEFLVSFYNNEISEKSEIFDDQFSVERPDGSNFTLKIRSTKLEDSAMYFCASSEAGGQGRQPQHFGDGTRLSIL.